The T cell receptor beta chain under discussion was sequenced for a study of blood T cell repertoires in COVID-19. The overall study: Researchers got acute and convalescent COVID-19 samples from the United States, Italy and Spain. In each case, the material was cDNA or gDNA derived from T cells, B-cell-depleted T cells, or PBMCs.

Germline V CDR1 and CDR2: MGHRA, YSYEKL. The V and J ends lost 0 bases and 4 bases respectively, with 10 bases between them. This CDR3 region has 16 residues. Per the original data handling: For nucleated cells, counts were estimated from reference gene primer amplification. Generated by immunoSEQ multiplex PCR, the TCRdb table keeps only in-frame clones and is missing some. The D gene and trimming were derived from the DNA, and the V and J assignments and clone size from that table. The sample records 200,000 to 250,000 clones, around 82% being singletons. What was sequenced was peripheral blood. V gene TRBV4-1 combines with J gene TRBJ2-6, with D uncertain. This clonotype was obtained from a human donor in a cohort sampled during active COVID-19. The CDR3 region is CASSQEPVSGANVLTF. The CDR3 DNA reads TGCGCCAGCAGCCAAGAACCCGTAAGCGGGGCCAACGTCCTGACTTTC.